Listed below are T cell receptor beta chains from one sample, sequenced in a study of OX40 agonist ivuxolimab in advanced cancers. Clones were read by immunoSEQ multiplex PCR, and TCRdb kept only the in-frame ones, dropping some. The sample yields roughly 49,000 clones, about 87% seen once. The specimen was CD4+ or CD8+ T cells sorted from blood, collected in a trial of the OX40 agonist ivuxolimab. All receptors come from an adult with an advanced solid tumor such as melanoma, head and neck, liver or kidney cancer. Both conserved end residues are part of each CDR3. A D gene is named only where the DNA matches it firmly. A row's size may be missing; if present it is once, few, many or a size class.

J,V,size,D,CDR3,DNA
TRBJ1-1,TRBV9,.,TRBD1,CASSVGDGQGDTEAFF,TGTGCCAGCAGCGTAGGGGACGGACAGGGGGACACTGAAGCTTTCTTT
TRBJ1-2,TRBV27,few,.,CASSRGGYGYTF,TGTGCCAGCAGTCGGGGGGGATATGGCTACACCTTC
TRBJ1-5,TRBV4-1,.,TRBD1,CASSHYQGASQPQHF,TGCGCCAGCAGCCACTACCAGGGGGCGAGTCAGCCCCAGCATTTT
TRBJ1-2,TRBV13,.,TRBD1,CASSLIGDRSYGYTF,TGTGCCAGCAGCTTAATCGGGGACAGAAGCTATGGCTACACCTTC
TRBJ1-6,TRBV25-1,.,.,CASSGQGGGYNSPLHF,TGTGCCAGCAGTGGGCAGGGTGGGGGTTATAATTCACCCCTCCACTTT
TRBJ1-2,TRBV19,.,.,CASSITASTYGHF,TGTGCCAGTAGTATAACTGCATCCACATATGGCCACTTC
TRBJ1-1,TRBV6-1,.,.,CASSDWTVNTEAFF,TGTGCCAGCAGTGATTGGACAGTAAACACTGAAGCTTTCTTT
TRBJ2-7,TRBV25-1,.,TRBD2,CASSEWPSGPTYEQYF,TGTGCCAGCAGTGAATGGCCTAGCGGGCCTACCTACGAGCAGTACTTC
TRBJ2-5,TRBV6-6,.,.,CASIGDRPETQYF,TGTGCCAGCATCGGTGACAGACCAGAGACCCAGTACTTC
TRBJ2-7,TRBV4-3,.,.,CASSPYTGYEQYF,TGCGCCAGCAGCCCCTACACGGGTTACGAGCAGTACTTC
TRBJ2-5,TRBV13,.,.,CASSLERQETQYF,TGTGCCAGCAGCTTAGAAAGGCAAGAGACCCAGTACTTC
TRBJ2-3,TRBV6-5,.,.,CASSYRGTDTQYF,TGTGCCAGCAGTTACAGAGGCACAGATACGCAGTATTTT
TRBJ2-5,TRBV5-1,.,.,CASSLVGDETQYF,TGCGCCAGCAGCTTGGTGGGTGACGAGACCCAGTACTTC
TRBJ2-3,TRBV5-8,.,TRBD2,CASSLGLAGGEDTQYF,TGTGCCAGCAGCTTGGGACTAGCGGGGGGGGAAGATACGCAGTATTTT
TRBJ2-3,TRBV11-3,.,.,CASSIFRDGTDTQYF,TGTGCCAGCAGCATCTTCCGGGACGGGACAGATACGCAGTATTTT
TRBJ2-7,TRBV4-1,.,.,CASSQVGPGGSSYEQYF,TGCGCCAGCAGCCAAGTGGGTCCAGGGGGGAGCTCCTACGAGCAGTACTTC
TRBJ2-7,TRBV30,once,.,CAWSREIDYEQYF,TGTGCCTGGAGCAGGGAAATTGATTACGAGCAGTACTTC
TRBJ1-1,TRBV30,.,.,CAWSYGPYGNTEAFF,TGTGCCTGGAGTTATGGTCCTTACGGGAACACTGAAGCTTTCTTT
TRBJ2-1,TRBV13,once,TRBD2,CASGLAGVNEQFF,TGTGCCAGTGGACTAGCGGGAGTCAATGAGCAGTTCTTC
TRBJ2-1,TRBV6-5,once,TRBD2,CASRKTSGYNEQFF,TGTGCCAGCAGGAAGACTAGCGGGTACAATGAGCAGTTCTTC
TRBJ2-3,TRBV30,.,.,CAWKAGRDTQYF,TGTGCCTGGAAGGCCGGCCGAGATACGCAGTATTTT
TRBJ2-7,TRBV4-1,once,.,CASSQEWGSYEQYF,TGCGCCAGCAGCCAAGAATGGGGCTCCTACGAGCAGTACTTC
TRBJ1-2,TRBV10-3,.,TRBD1,CAISESDRGRGYGYTF,TGTGCCATCAGTGAGTCGGACAGGGGCAGGGGCTATGGCTACACCTTC
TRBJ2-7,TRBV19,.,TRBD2,CASTGGDSYEQYF,TGTGCCAGTACGGGAGGGGATTCGTACGAGCAGTACTTC
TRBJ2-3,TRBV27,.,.,CASSPPGASTDTQYF,TGTGCCAGCAGTCCTCCCGGGGCTAGCACAGATACGCAGTATTTT
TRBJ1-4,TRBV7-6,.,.,CASSLGGGGEKLFF,TGTGCCAGCAGCCTGGGGGGTGGGGGTGAAAAACTGTTTTTT
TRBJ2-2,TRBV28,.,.,CAGISRVGVGELFF,TGTGCCGGAATCTCCAGGGTTGGGGTCGGGGAGCTGTTTTTT
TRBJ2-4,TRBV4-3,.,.,CASSQPFPSVAKNIQYF,TGCGCCAGCAGCCAACCCTTCCCTAGCGTAGCCAAAAACATTCAGTACTTC
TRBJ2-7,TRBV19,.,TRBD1,CASSPQIAGQGALYEQYF,TGTGCCAGTAGTCCCCAGATCGCGGGACAGGGGGCTCTTTACGAGCAGTACTTC
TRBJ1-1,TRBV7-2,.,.,CASSLAVGGNTEAFF,TGTGCCAGCAGCTTAGCCGTGGGGGGGAACACTGAAGCTTTCTTT
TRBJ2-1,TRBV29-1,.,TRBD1,CSVVPTGVNEQFF,TGCAGCGTTGTTCCTACAGGGGTCAATGAGCAGTTCTTC
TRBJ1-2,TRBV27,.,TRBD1,CASSWSGTGAIYGYTF,TGTGCCAGCAGTTGGTCGGGGACAGGGGCGATCTATGGCTACACCTTC
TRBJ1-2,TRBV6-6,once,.,CASHLGGYGYTF,TGTGCCAGCCACCTTGGGGGTTATGGCTACACCTTC
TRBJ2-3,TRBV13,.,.,CASSPNCTDTQYF,TGTGCCAGCAGCCCGAATTGCACAGATACGCAGTATTTT
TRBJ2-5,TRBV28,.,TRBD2,CASSFRVAGFGTQYF,TGTGCCAGCAGTTTCAGGGTAGCGGGGTTTGGGACCCAGTACTTC
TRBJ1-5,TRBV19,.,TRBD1,CASSPGQGRSNQPQHF,TGTGCCAGTAGTCCTGGACAGGGTCGAAGCAATCAGCCCCAGCATTTT
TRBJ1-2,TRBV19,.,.,CASSMGPRGDGYTF,TGTGCCAGTAGTATGGGGCCCCGTGGTGATGGCTACACCTTC
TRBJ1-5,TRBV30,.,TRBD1,CAWSGGQGGQPQHF,TGTGCCTGGAGCGGGGGACAGGGAGGTCAGCCCCAGCATTTT
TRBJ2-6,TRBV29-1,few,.,CSVEMGGANVLTF,TGCAGCGTTGAGATGGGTGGGGCCAACGTCCTGACTTTC
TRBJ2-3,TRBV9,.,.,CASSVGSGGGADTQYF,TGTGCCAGCAGCGTAGGGTCCGGGGGAGGAGCAGATACGCAGTATTTT